This T cell receptor (beta chain) was captured in a study of blood T cell repertoires in COVID-19 (dated by TCRdb to 2018 to 2021). Broadly, across the study: Samples covering the acute and convalescent phases of COVID-19 were provided by collaborators in the United States, Italy and Spain. The material from the prospective study consisted of cDNA or gDNA derived from T cells, B-cell-depleted T cells, or PBMCs. Deeply sampled blood TCRbeta repertoires from subjects exposed to, actively infected with, or recovered from COVID-19 were included in the dataset. The repertoires were released in a freely available public database intended as a resource for research on the immune response to SARS-CoV-2. The samples were drawn from the first 160 participants of the ongoing ImmuneRACE study and from under 1,500 subjects provided by 6 global collaborators. Nearly every sample came with metadata listing a de-identified subject ID, COVID-19 status, age in years and sex. HLA class I and class II types, where available, came from metadata supplied by the sample provider rather than from assay-based typing.

Whole blood was collected in K2EDTA tubes by collaborating institutions according to the institutions' own protocols. For TCRbeta analysis, collaborators shipped samples as frozen whole blood, isolated PBMCs, or DNA extracted from either of those sample types. TCRbeta CDR3 regions were amplified from genomic DNA by means of the immunoSEQ Assay, a bias-controlled multiplex PCR. Per the source publication's procedure: Within the assay, amplification of reference gene primers was used to estimate how many nucleated cells each sample contained. To quantify the absolute abundance of each unique TCRbeta CDR3 rearrangement, sequence reads were collapsed and filtered. Productive Simpson clonality was computed per sample as the square root of Simpson's diversity index over productive rearrangements. Entries here come from immuneACCESS through TCRdb and include only in-frame sequences with V and J called. Some clones fail to appear in such tables; in the studies checked, an unresolved V gene covers under half of the shortfall, and the cause of the remainder is unknown. The V and J calls and clone size are taken from that table; D and trimming were inferred from the DNA. Present in this sample are 230,000 or so clones, 65% to 85% of which were seen just once. 4.4% of the sample is held by the ten biggest clonotypes.

On the study overall, not on this receptor specifically: Clinical and demographic metadata were provided uncurated, with the amount varying by source and participant.

With regard to this clone: This receptor's antigen is unknown. One base away there is no much larger clone; base qualities are not given.

The CDR3 spans 14 residues, from the cysteine through the phenylalanine. The DNA shown is the 42-base CDR3, in frame from base 1. Trimmed from V: 0 bases; trimmed from J: 8 bases; junction bases lacking a gene match: 6. CDR1 and CDR2 are read off the germline V gene as SGHTA and FQGNSA. Sequencing used peripheral blood. Here the chain combines TRBV7-2 and TRBJ1-2, with TRBD1 matching 7 junction bases. The sequence was collected from a man in his fifties or sixties with active or convalescent COVID-19. The CDR3 in this case is CASSLAEGARGYTF. The DNA sequence is TGTGCCAGCAGCTTAGCCGAGGGGGCGCGCGGCTACACCTTC.